These 28 T cell receptor beta chains share one sample of origin, sequenced in a study of Ad26.COV2.S vaccination and SARS-CoV-2 variants. Treatment: around 19 received Ad26.COV2.S at low or high dose, single or two shots; about 5 received placebo; per-sample allocation not given. Each sample was drawn 63 days after the first injection (of vaccine or placebo). Only in-frame clones appear in the TCRdb table, and some are missing; sequencing was by immunoSEQ multiplex PCR. The sample lists under 550,000 clones, around 90% occurring once. The material sequenced was peripheral blood, taken in a trial of Ad26.COV2.S vaccine versus placebo. Receptors originate from a person between 18 and 65 years old who received the Ad26.COV2.S COVID-19 vaccine or a placebo.

This rearrangement joins TRBV9 to TRBJ2-7; perhaps TRBD2 as D (5 bases). The CDR3 contains 13 residues. V lost 3 bases to trimming and J lost 6 bases, with 13 bases between them. CDR1 and CDR2 (germline): SGDLS, YYNGEE. CDR3 DNA: TGTGCCAGCAGCGCCGACATGGGGAGCGAGCAGTACTTC. Its translation is CASSADMGSEQYF.

This clone was seen a single time. The chain combines TRBV30 with TRBJ1-5; maybe TRBD1 (6 bases). Germline V lookup: CDR1 GTSNPN, CDR2 SVGIG (reference sequence). CDR3 size: 16 residues. Trimming took off 0 bases at V and 6 bases at J, with 18 bases between the two ends. The CDR3 loop is CAWSVFSGAQGQPQHF. The CDR3 DNA is TGTGCCTGGAGTGTATTTTCAGGGGCGCAGGGTCAGCCCCAGCATTTT.

The V gene is TRBV4-2, the J gene TRBJ1-3; D is undetermined. Germline V gene sequence: CDR1 LGHNA, CDR2 YNFKEQ. The CDR3 length is 16 residues. V dropped 0 bases and J dropped 2 bases, with 11 bases sitting between them. CDR3 nucleotides: TGTGCCAGCAGCCAAGAAGGGCGAACTACTGGAAACACCATATATTTT. Protein product: CASSQEGRTTGNTIYF.

The rearrangement uses TRBV5-1 and TRBJ2-3, with TRBD2 as a possible D gene (5 bases). V dropped 4 bases and J dropped 4 bases, with 19 bases sitting between them. Germline V gene sequence: CDR1 SGHRS, CDR2 YFSETQ. This CDR3 has 16 residues. CDR3 loop: CASSQVGRGRADTQYF. The CDR3 nucleotides are TGCGCCAGCAGCCAGGTAGGGAGAGGCCGCGCAGATACGCAGTATTTT.

The CDR3 is CASSYSRDTLATPLHF. The CDR3 DNA reads as TGTGCCAGCAGTTACTCTAGGGACACCCTCGCGACACCCCTCCACTTT. V is TRBV6-2 or TRBV6-3 and J is TRBJ1-6, with a possible D match to TRBD1 (6 bases). Germline V gives CDR1 MNHEY, CDR2 SVGEGT. CDR3 length: 16 residues. V lost 0 bases to trimming and J lost 11 bases, with 17 bases between them.

The rearrangement joins TRBV25-1 to TRBJ1-1; 12 nucleotides line up with TRBD1. CDR3 length: 16 residues. J lost 6 bases, V lost 6 bases, and 11 bases had no gene match. Germline CDR1 is MGHDK and CDR2 is SYGVNS. The CDR3 DNA is TGTGCCAGCAGCAGATACGGGACAGGGGGCATCGCTGAAGCTTTCTTT. It translates to CASSRYGTGGIAEAFF.

The gene calls are TRBV5-1 and TRBJ2-1; TRBD2 agrees at 8 bases. The CDR3 extends over 16 amino acids. The germline CDR1 and CDR2 sequences are SGHRS and YFSETQ. Germline trimming cut 0 bases from V and 10 bases from J; bases unmatched to any gene: 12. The CDR3 loop is CASSLALGLATWEQFF. The CDR3 bases are TGCGCCAGCAGCTTGGCCTTAGGACTAGCAACCTGGGAGCAGTTCTTC.

This clone was found once. The chain has TRBV18 and TRBJ1-5, with D maybe TRBD1 (6 bases). CDR3 length: 15 amino acids. From germline, CDR1 is KGHSH and CDR2 LQKENI. V lost 1 base, J lost 5 bases, and 12 bases lay in between. CDR3 sequence (DNA): TGTGCCAGCTCACCACAGTTGGGGGGCGATCAGCCCCAGCATTTT. Amino acid sequence: CASSPQLGGDQPQHF.

The rearrangement uses TRBV14 and TRBJ1-1; 7 nucleotides match TRBD1. Germline values: CDR1 SGHDN, CDR2 FVKESK. The CDR3 length is 12 residues. Trimming removed 1 base from V and 8 bases from J; junction bases left unmatched: 1. The CDR3 protein is CASSQVGQEAFF. The DNA of the CDR3 is TGTGCCAGCAGCCAAGTGGGACAGGAAGCTTTCTTT.

V usage is TRBV7-3 and J usage is TRBJ2-1; maybe TRBD2 (6 bases). CDR1 SGHTA and CDR2 FQGTGA come from the germline V gene. Trimming shortened V by 1 base and J by 9 bases, and 13 bases separated the two germline ends. The CDR3 length is 14 residues. The CDR3 region has the DNA TGTGCCAGCAGCTTAAAACGGGAGTGGGGTGAGCAGTTCTTC. Residues: CASSLKREWGEQFF.

The genes are TRBV11-1 and TRBJ1-3; D gene unclear. CDR1 is SGHAT, CDR2 FQDESV, per germline (reference sequence). This CDR3 comprises 15 residues. Trimming removed 4 bases at V and 4 bases at J, with 14 bases between. The CDR3 nucleotides read TGTGCCAGCAGCTCCAGGCTTACCGGCGGAAACACCATATATTTT. Translated, it gives CASSSRLTGGNTIYF. The whole variable domain, remainder taken from reference TRBV11-1 and TRBJ1-3, is EAEVAQSPRYKITEKSQAVAFWCDPISGHATLYWYRQILGQGPELLVQFQDESVVDDSQLPKDRFSAERLKGVDSTLKIQPAELGDSAMYLCASSSRLTGGNTIYFGEGSWLTVV.

The genes are TRBV4-2 and TRBJ2-7, with TRBD1 matching 7 bases. The germline CDR1 and CDR2 sequences are LGHNA and YNFKEQ. CDR3 size: 16 residues. The V gene end was trimmed by 2 bases and the J gene end by 1 base; junction bases not matched to a gene: 8. CDR3 protein: CASSQPGQALSYEQYF. The CDR3 DNA reads TGTGCCAGCAGCCAACCAGGACAGGCGTTATCCTACGAGCAGTACTTC.

The CDR3, as DNA: TGTGCCAGCAGCCAAGATGGCCCGGGACGGTTGGTGGAGACCCAGTACTTC. It translates to CASSQDGPGRLVETQYF. The chain links TRBV3-1 (or the pseudogene TRBV3-2) to TRBJ2-5, with D possibly called TRBD1 or TRBD2 (5 bases each). V shed 0 bases and J shed 5 bases, with 19 bases lying between them. This CDR3 spans 17 amino acids. From germline, CDR1 is LGHDT and CDR2 YNNKEL (reference sequence).

This clone has a single count. CDR3 in amino acids: CASSPTPSSYNEQFF. In DNA, the CDR3 is TGTGCCAGCAGCCCCACGCCGAGCTCCTACAATGAGCAGTTCTTC. This sequence joins TRBV7-3 and TRBJ2-1; D is undetermined. CDR3 length: 15 residues. The germline V and J ends were trimmed by 5 bases and 0 bases, with 11 bases remaining between them. Germline values: CDR1 SGHTA, CDR2 FQGTGA.

To note about this clone: One end of the junction is discordant with germline, which a read error may explain. V and J are TRBV7-7 and TRBJ2-5, with 7 bases aligning to TRBD2. The CDR3 loop spans 14 amino acids. Germline assignment: CDR1 SSHAT and CDR2 FNYEAQ (reference sequence). The CDR3 DNA reads TGTGCTAGCAGCTTAGAGGAGGGACTAAAGACCCAGTACTTC. Protein sequence: CASSLEEGLKTQYF. The complete variable domain, with remaining parts taken from reference TRBV7-7 and TRBJ2-5, reads GAGVSQSPRYKVTKRGQDVTLRCDPISSHATLYWYQQALGQGPEFLTYFNYEAQPDKSGLPSDRFSAERPEGSISTLTIQRTEQRDSAMYRCASSLEEGLKTQYFGPGTRLLVL.

This clone appeared once. The chain has TRBV7-6 and TRBJ1-1; TRBD1 matches at 7 bases. V shed 1 base and J 5 bases; nucleotides not matched to a gene: 4. The CDR3 is 14 amino acids. Germline CDR1 is SGHVS and CDR2 is FNYEAQ. DNA of the CDR3: TGTGCCAGCAGCTTAGGAGGGGGCAGGACTGAAGCTTTCTTT. This translates into CASSLGGGRTEAFF.

The CDR3 loop is CASSLELALTDTQYF. For the CDR3, the DNA is TGTGCCAGCAGCTTGGAGCTAGCTCTCACAGATACGCAGTATTTT. V gene TRBV5-4 combines with J gene TRBJ2-3, with D maybe TRBD2 (5 bases). Germline V gene data show CDR1 as SGHNT and CDR2 as YYREEE (reference sequence). The V end was cut by 0 bases, the J end by 2 bases, with 10 bases between. This CDR3 has 15 amino acids.

The chain combines TRBV15 with TRBJ2-4; D call uncertain. Trimming stripped 1 base from V and 0 bases from J, with 4 bases between. The CDR3 spans 14 residues. CDR1 is LNHNV, CDR2 YYDKDF, per germline (reference sequence). The CDR3 coding sequence is TGTGCCACCAGCAGAGTAGAAGCCAAAAACATTCAGTACTTC. Residues: CATSRVEAKNIQYF.

CDR3: CAWKGTTPGEQYF. CDR3 nucleotide sequence: TGTGCCTGGAAGGGGACCACGCCTGGCGAGCAGTACTTC. The chain links TRBV30 to TRBJ2-7; possibly TRBD1 or TRBD2 for D (5 bases each). The CDR3 contains 13 residues. V gave up 4 bases and J gave up 6 bases, with 16 bases separating them. Germline values: CDR1 GTSNPN, CDR2 SVGIG (reference sequence).

A single count supports this clone. V and J are TRBV29-1 and TRBJ2-1; TRBD2 matches 11 bases. The CDR3 runs 16 residues. CDR1 and CDR2 from the germline V gene are SQVTM and ANQGSEA. Trimming cost V 0 bases and J 6 bases; bases outside gene matches: 7. CDR3 coding DNA: TGCAGCGTTGAAGAACTGGGGACTAGCGGAGTCAATGAGCAGTTCTTC. It encodes CSVEELGTSGVNEQFF.

The chain combines TRBV28 with TRBJ2-2; D unclear. CDR3 size: 13 residues. V was clipped by 5 bases and J by 3 bases, with 7 bases between them. Germline CDR1 reads MDHEN; CDR2 reads SYDVKM. CDR3 residues: CASSPADTGELFF. The CDR3 DNA follows: TGTGCCAGCAGTCCCGCGGACACCGGGGAGCTGTTTTTT. Full variable domain (remainder filled in from reference TRBV28 and TRBJ2-2): DVKVTQSSRYLVKRTGEKVFLECVQDMDHENMFWYRQDPGLGLRLIYFSYDVKMKEKGDIPEGYSVSREKKERFSLILESASTNQTSMYLCASSPADTGELFFGEGSRLTVL.

This chain connects TRBV27 to TRBJ2-7; possibly TRBD1 for D (5 bases). From germline, CDR1 is MNHEY and CDR2 SMNVEV (reference sequence). Trimming shortened V by 3 bases and J by 4 bases, and 19 bases separated the two germline ends. This CDR3 region has 16 residues. The CDR3 DNA reads TGTGCCAGCAGTTTGAGCCCTGGGGCTCCAGTTTACGAGCAGTACTTC. Translating gives CASSLSPGAPVYEQYF.

This chain links TRBV19 with TRBJ1-2, with 7 bases identical to TRBD1. The length of the CDR3 is 15 residues. Unmatched junction bases numbered 8, after V lost 7 bases and J lost 0 bases. Germline V gives CDR1 LNHDA, CDR2 SQIVND (reference sequence). The CDR3 nucleotides are TGTGCCAGTACCTCCTCCGGGACAGCTAACTATGGCTACACCTTC. This sequence encodes CASTSSGTANYGYTF.

This clone occurred a few times. This chain joins TRBV5-6 and TRBJ1-1; D ambiguous. CDR3 length: 13 amino acids. Germline CDR1 is SGHDT and CDR2 is YYEEEE. V lost 0 bases and J lost 3, with 6 bases in between. The chain's CDR3 is CASSLGKYTEAFF. CDR3 nucleotides: TGTGCCAGCAGCTTGGGGAAGTACACTGAAGCTTTCTTT.

J is TRBJ2-1 and V is TRBV7-6; no reliable D call. Germline V gene data show CDR1 as SGHVS and CDR2 as FNYEAQ. V was trimmed by 1 base and J by 6 bases, leaving 10 bases between them. This CDR3 region has 14 residues. For the CDR3, the DNA is TGTGCCAGCAGCTTAGAAGGGAACGGCAATGAGCAGTTCTTC. Residues: CASSLEGNGNEQFF.

The chain has TRBV6-5 and TRBJ2-3; 10 nucleotides agree with TRBD2. V lost 2 bases, J lost 6 bases, and 2 bases stayed unmatched. The CDR3 sequence is 14 residues long. Germline loops: CDR1 MNHEY, CDR2 SVGAGI. CDR3 bases: TGTGCCAGCAGTTACCGACTAGCGGGTGATACGCAGTATTTT. Translated, it gives CASSYRLAGDTQYF.

V usage is TRBV6-2 or TRBV6-3 and J usage is TRBJ1-6; 8 bases are shared with TRBD1. The CDR3 covers 15 residues. The germline CDR1 and CDR2 sequences are MNHEY and SVGEGT. Germline trimming cut 6 bases from V and 9 bases from J; bases unmatched to any gene: 10. The CDR3 reads CASSPRQGKTSPLHF. In nucleotides, the CDR3 is TGTGCCAGCAGCCCCCGACAGGGGAAGACTTCACCCCTCCACTTT.

The V and J genes are TRBV28 and TRBJ2-3; possible D gene TRBD2, 7 bases. Trimming stripped 2 bases from V and 7 bases from J, with 13 bases between. The CDR3 extends over 14 amino acids. CDR1 is MDHEN, CDR2 SYDVKM, per germline. The CDR3 spells CASSLGLDRNTQYF. The CDR3, as DNA: TGTGCCAGCAGTTTAGGACTAGACAGGAATACGCAGTATTTT.